This TCR beta chain was captured by sequencing in a study of blood T cell repertoires in COVID-19. The overall study: PBMCs, B-cell-depleted T cells, or T cells provided the cDNA or gDNA that made up the material.

In germline, CDR1 is LNHNV, CDR2 YYDKDF (reference sequence). CDR3 size: 13 residues. Deletions cut 1 base from V and 6 bases from J, with 10 bases between. Assay used: immunoSEQ multiplex PCR; TCRdb lists only in-frame clones, some missing. The data hold some 260,000 clones, with roughly 86% observed a single time. The sample was peripheral blood. The rearrangement links TRBV15 to TRBJ2-7; possible D gene TRBD1, 5 bases. This sequence originates from a woman in her 30s with acute or convalescent COVID-19. The CDR3 DNA reads as TGTGCCACCAGCAGAGGCAGGGCTGGCGAGCAGTACTTC. Protein product: CATSRGRAGEQYF.